The 27 T cell receptor beta chains below all came from one sample that was sequenced in a study of PD-1 blockade in classical Hodgkin lymphoma. Produced via immunoSEQ multiplex PCR; TCRdb's table is partial and in-frame only. Here the sample spans 70,000 to 80,000 clones, about 93% being singletons. Every patient relapsed after autologous stem cell transplantation, and brentuximab vedotin exposure varied. The source material was peripheral blood mononuclear cells (PBMCs), sampled at baseline. Every receptor here comes from a human donor with classical Hodgkin lymphoma.

CDR3 amino acids: CAISDPTGKETQYF. The CDR3 DNA reads TGTGCCATCAGTGACCCCACAGGGAAAGAGACCCAGTACTTC. The V gene is TRBV10-3, the J gene TRBJ2-5; maybe TRBD1 (6 bases). The V end lost 3 bases, the J end lost 3 bases, and 11 bases lay between the germline ends. Germline loops: CDR1 ENHRY, CDR2 SYGVKD. The CDR3 length is 14 residues.

The genes are TRBV14 and TRBJ2-7; TRBD2 matches at 8 bases. With 4 bases clipped from V and 1 base from J, the junction kept 9 bases outside the gene matches. Germline assignment: CDR1 SGHDN and CDR2 FVKESK. The CDR3 runs 16 residues. The CDR3: CASSPTPGGGSYEQYF. CDR3 sequence (DNA): TGTGCCAGCAGCCCAACCCCGGGAGGGGGGTCCTACGAGCAGTACTTC.

This rearrangement joins TRBV4-2 to TRBJ1-4; D is unclear. Trimming removed 0 bases from V and 6 bases from J, with 14 bases in between. From germline, CDR1 is LGHNA and CDR2 YNFKEQ. The CDR3 covers 16 residues. The CDR3 bases are TGTGCCAGCAGCCAAGAAGCTGCCGGAGGTCATGAAAAACTGTTTTTT. Protein product: CASSQEAAGGHEKLFF.

The chain uses TRBV7-9 and TRBJ2-2; TRBD1 might be the D (6 bases). V was pared by 1 base and J by 6 bases, with 9 bases between. Germline V CDR1 and CDR2: SEHNR, FQNEAQ (reference sequence). The CDR3 is 14 residues long. CDR3 coding DNA: TGTGCCAGCAGCTTAGAGGGGGTCGCCGGGGAGCTGTTTTTT. Translating it yields CASSLEGVAGELFF.

CDR3 in DNA: TGTGCCAGCAGCGTAGAAGGGCGGGGGGGCATGGATACGCAGTATTTT. This encodes CASSVEGRGGMDTQYF. This chain links TRBV9 with TRBJ2-3; 9 bases are a match to TRBD2. Losses at the gene ends were 0 bases for V and 6 bases for J; bases not matched to a gene: 8. From germline, CDR1 is SGDLS and CDR2 YYNGEE. The CDR3 has 16 amino acids.

A few counts support this clone. V usage is TRBV6-5 and J usage is TRBJ2-7; D may match TRBD1 or TRBD2 (7 bases each). CDR3 length equals 14 residues. Germline CDR1 is MNHEY and CDR2 is SVGAGI. V lost 2 bases, J lost 10 bases, and 18 bases lay in between. CDR3: CASSYRGGGADQYF. In DNA, the CDR3 is TGTGCCAGCAGTTACCGGGGAGGGGGCGCGGATCAGTACTTC.

This sequence joins TRBV5-1 and TRBJ2-1; 8 positions agree with TRBD2. Losses at the gene ends were 4 bases for V and 4 bases for J; bases not matched to a gene: 13. The CDR3 spans 17 residues. The V gene's germline CDR1 is SGHRS and CDR2 YFSETQ. CDR3: CASSPLGHSGAYNEQFF. The CDR3 nucleotides read TGCGCCAGCAGCCCGCTGGGACATAGCGGGGCTTACAATGAGCAGTTCTTC.

The rearrangement joins TRBV19 to TRBJ1-2; 7 positions agree with TRBD1. Germline trimming cut 7 bases from V and 4 bases from J; bases unmatched to any gene: 18. The CDR3 has 17 amino acids. CDR1 and CDR2 from the germline V gene are LNHDA and SQIVND (reference sequence). The CDR3 loop reads CASTEVWNRGGVYGYTF. The DNA of the CDR3 is TGTGCCAGTACCGAAGTATGGAACAGGGGTGGAGTCTATGGCTACACCTTC.

This clone was observed a few times. This chain connects TRBV5-4 to TRBJ1-5, with 8 nucleotides matching TRBD1. Trimming cost V 4 bases and J 5 bases; bases outside gene matches: 8. Germline V gives CDR1 SGHNT, CDR2 YYREEE (reference sequence). The CDR3 is 15 residues long. The CDR3 sequence is CASSADREEYQPQHF. The CDR3 DNA reads as TGTGCCAGCAGCGCGGACAGGGAGGAATATCAGCCCCAGCATTTT.

This chain joins TRBV25-1 and TRBJ2-7; D gene unclear. The germline V gene encodes CDR1 MGHDK and CDR2 SYGVNS. Trimming shortened V by 6 bases and J by 2 bases, and 17 bases separated the two germline ends. The CDR3 is 15 residues long. DNA for the CDR3: TGTGCCAGCAGCCAGCCCCGGGTCTCTACCTACGAGCAGTACTTC. Its translation: CASSQPRVSTYEQYF.

This clone was found once. This chain's CDR3 is CASSLAGQKSSPLHF. DNA of the CDR3: TGTGCCAGCAGCTTAGCAGGCCAGAAAAGTTCACCCCTCCACTTT. The chain employs TRBV7-8 and TRBJ1-6; D uncertain. Per germline, CDR1 SGHVS and CDR2 FQNEAQ. CDR3 length: 15 amino acids. The germline V and J ends were trimmed by 0 bases and 9 bases, with 12 bases remaining between them.

This rearrangement joins TRBV28 to TRBJ2-1; TRBD2 matches at 9 bases. The germline gives CDR1 MDHEN, CDR2 SYDVKM. This CDR3 is 18 amino acids long. Unmatched junction bases numbered 13, after V lost 3 bases and J lost 4 bases. The CDR3 spells CASSFNPLASGTYNEQFF. In DNA, the CDR3 is TGTGCCAGCAGTTTTAACCCCCTAGCTAGCGGGACATACAATGAGCAGTTCTTC.

The chain is built from TRBV11-2 and TRBJ2-7; D is unclear. Trimming removed 2 bases from V and 5 bases from J, with 10 bases in between. CDR3 length equals 13 residues. Germline V gives CDR1 SGHAT, CDR2 FQNNGV. The CDR3 nucleotides are TGTGCCAGCAGCTTAATAGCCTACGACGAGCAGTACTTC. Its protein product is CASSLIAYDEQYF.

V is TRBV6-6 and J is TRBJ2-7, with TRBD1 as a possible D gene (6 bases). The CDR3 consists of 15 residues. V dropped 0 bases and J dropped 0 bases, with 9 bases sitting between them. Germline V gene data show CDR1 as MNHNY and CDR2 as SVGAGI (reference sequence). The CDR3 nucleotides are TGTGCCAGCAGTTACTCGAGGGGGACCTCCTACGAGCAGTACTTC. Translating it yields CASSYSRGTSYEQYF.

The rearrangement joins TRBV5-4 to TRBJ2-7; D is perhaps TRBD2 (5 bases). The CDR3 length is 14 residues. Per germline, CDR1 SGHNT and CDR2 YYREEE (reference sequence). The ends were cut back, 4 bases at V and 2 bases at J, with 13 bases in the middle. The CDR3 here is CASSRQLEPYEQYF. The CDR3 DNA reads as TGTGCCAGCAGCCGCCAACTAGAACCCTACGAGCAGTACTTC.

The V call is TRBV4-1, the J call TRBJ2-3; no definite D call. CDR1 and CDR2 from the germline V gene are MGHRA and YSYEKL. Trimming pared 1 base from V and 5 bases from J, leaving 7 bases between. The CDR3 is made up of 13 amino acids. CDR3 bases: TGCGCCAGCAGCCAAGGGTCCGTAGATACGCAGTATTTT. Translating it yields CASSQGSVDTQYF.

The chain joins TRBV2 to TRBJ1-5; D gene unclear. CDR1 and CDR2 from the germline V gene are SNHLY and FYNNEI. Between the trimmed V and J ends, which lost 6 bases and 0 bases, there was a span of 9 bases. This CDR3 has 14 amino acids. CDR3 sequence: CASRRIGSNQPQHF. The CDR3 DNA sequence: TGTGCCAGCAGGAGGATCGGTAGCAATCAGCCCCAGCATTTT.

The rearrangement uses TRBV7-7 and TRBJ2-1, with 12 bases identical to TRBD2. CDR1 is SSHAT, CDR2 FNYEAQ, per germline (reference sequence). The length of the CDR3 is 14 residues. V lost 5 bases and J lost 8; bases outside the gene matches: 4. The CDR3 DNA follows: TGTGCCAGCAGCACACGACTAGCGGGGGATGAGCAGTTCTTC. It encodes CASSTRLAGDEQFF.

This chain uses TRBV27 with TRBJ1-4; D is unclear. Trimming cost V 6 bases and J 4 bases, with 3 bases left between them. The CDR3 contains 11 residues. Germline CDR1 is MNHEY and CDR2 is SMNVEV (reference sequence). CDR3 nucleotide sequence: TGTGCCAGCAGGGTTAATGAAAAACTGTTTTTT. Residues: CASRVNEKLFF.

V usage is TRBV30 and J usage is TRBJ1-1; possibly TRBD1 for D (5 bases). V gave up 0 bases and J gave up 4 bases, with 9 bases separating them. The CDR3 spans 13 residues. Germline V gene data show CDR1 as GTSNPN and CDR2 as SVGIG (reference sequence). The CDR3 region has the DNA TGTGCCTGGAGTGTGGAGGACACCACTGAAGCTTTCTTT. Translation: CAWSVEDTTEAFF.

The count of this clone is one. The J gene is TRBJ1-5, the V gene TRBV30, with 7 bases that match TRBD1. Germline V gene data show CDR1 as GTSNPN and CDR2 as SVGIG (reference sequence). V shed 5 bases and J 4 bases; nucleotides not matched to a gene: 5. The CDR3 loop spans 13 amino acids. The CDR3 sequence: CAWDREGNQPQHF. CDR3 coding DNA: TGTGCCTGGGACAGGGAGGGGAATCAGCCCCAGCATTTT. The whole variable domain, remainder taken from reference TRBV30 and TRBJ1-5, is SQTIHQWPATLVQPVGSPLSLECTVEGTSNPNLYWYRQAAGRGLQLLFYSVGIGQISSEVPQNLSASRPQDRQFILSSKKLLLSDSGFYLCAWDREGNQPQHFGDGTRLSIL.

The chain links TRBV5-1 to TRBJ2-4; the D call may be TRBD1 or TRBD2 (6 bases each). In germline, CDR1 is SGHRS, CDR2 YFSETQ. There are 15 residues in the CDR3. Deletions cut 4 bases from V and 0 bases from J, with 11 bases between. The CDR3 loop is CASSPRGLAKNIQYF. CDR3 nucleotides: TGCGCCAGCAGCCCACGGGGGCTAGCCAAAAACATTCAGTACTTC.

The chain is built from TRBV2 and TRBJ2-7; 8 bases map to TRBD1. Germline assignment: CDR1 SNHLY and CDR2 FYNNEI. Germline trimming cut 4 bases from V and 4 bases from J; bases unmatched to any gene: 6. This CDR3 is built from 14 residues. CDR3 nucleotide sequence: TGTGCCAGCAGTGGAATGGGGACAGGATACGAGCAGTACTTC. Amino acid sequence: CASSGMGTGYEQYF.

The chain employs TRBV19 and TRBJ2-7; TRBD2 matches 8 bases. Germline-derived CDR1 and CDR2 are LNHDA and SQIVND (reference sequence). The CDR3 runs 15 residues. J was trimmed by 3 bases and V by 8 bases; bases with no gene match: 12. The CDR3 here is CASRVDSGGIYEQYF. Written as DNA, the CDR3 is TGTGCCAGTCGTGTCGACAGCGGGGGAATCTACGAGCAGTACTTC.

The chain uses TRBV11-2 and TRBJ2-3; 12 nucleotides agree with TRBD2. CDR1 and CDR2 (germline): SGHAT, FQNNGV. V lost 3 bases to trimming and J lost 2 bases; unmatched junction nucleotides: 12. The CDR3 runs 19 residues. CDR3 in amino acids: CASSLGGGLAGKSTDTQYF. The DNA of the CDR3 is TGTGCCAGCAGCTTGGGGGGAGGACTAGCGGGGAAATCCACAGATACGCAGTATTTT. Based on the CDR3 plus reference TRBV11-2 and TRBJ2-3, the full variable domain is EAGVAQSPRYKIIEKRQSVAFWCNPISGHATLYWYQQILGQGPKLLIQFQNNGVVDDSQLPKDRFSAERLKGVDSTLKIQPAKLEDSAVYLCASSLGGGLAGKSTDTQYFGPGTRLTVL.

The V and J genes are TRBV4-2 and TRBJ2-1; 14 nucleotides line up with TRBD2. In germline, CDR1 is LGHNA, CDR2 YNFKEQ. CDR3 length equals 21 residues. V was clipped by 2 bases and J by 0 bases; unmatched bases: 12. Written as DNA, the CDR3 is TGTGCCAGCAGCCAAACAGGGGGACTAGCGGGAGAATCCAGCTCCTACAATGAGCAGTTCTTC. Protein: CASSQTGGLAGESSSYNEQFF.

This chain uses TRBV9 with TRBJ2-1, with D possibly matching TRBD1 (6 bases). CDR1 and CDR2 from the germline V gene are SGDLS and YYNGEE. The ends were cut back, 0 bases at V and 12 bases at J, with 13 bases in the middle. The CDR3 consists of 13 residues. The CDR3 protein is CASSVDGTLGQFF. The DNA for the CDR3 is TGTGCCAGCAGCGTAGATGGGACACTGGGGCAGTTCTTC.